This TCR beta chain was sequenced in a study of blood T cell repertoires in COVID-19. The wider study: The United States, Italy and Spain were the sources of the acute and convalescent COVID-19 samples. Sample material is recorded as cDNA or gDNA derived from T cells, B-cell-depleted T cells, or PBMCs.

In the authors' methods: Amplified reference gene primers provided the basis for estimating nucleated cell counts. Here immunoSEQ multiplex PCR was the method, and the copy in TCRdb shows in-frame clones only, minus some. Clone size and V and J calls were adopted from that table, with D and trimming inferred from the DNA. The table shows roughly 160,000 clones, with 85% to 90% occurring only once. Germline values: CDR1 WNHNN, CDR2 SYGVQD (reference sequence). The CDR3 extends over 14 amino acids. V was pared by 8 bases and J by 1 base, with 4 bases of the junction left unmatched. This TCR came from a man aged 45 to 65 with active or convalescent COVID-19. The chain uses TRBV10-1 and TRBJ1-1; 10 nucleotides align to TRBD1. The material sequenced was peripheral blood. Here the CDR3 reads CASLGQGTNTEAFF. In DNA, the CDR3 is TGCGCCAGCTTGGGACAGGGGACGAACACTGAAGCTTTCTTT.